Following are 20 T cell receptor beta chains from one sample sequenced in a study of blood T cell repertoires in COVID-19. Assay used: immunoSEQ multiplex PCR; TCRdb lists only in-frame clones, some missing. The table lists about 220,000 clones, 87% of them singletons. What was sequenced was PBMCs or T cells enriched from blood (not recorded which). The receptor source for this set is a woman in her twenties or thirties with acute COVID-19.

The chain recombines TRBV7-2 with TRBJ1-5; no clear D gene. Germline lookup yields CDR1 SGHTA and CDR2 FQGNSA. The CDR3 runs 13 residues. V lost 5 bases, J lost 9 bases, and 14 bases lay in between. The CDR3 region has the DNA TGTGCCAGCAGCCCTCCCGGCGGTGGGCCCCAGCATTTT. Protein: CASSPPGGGPQHF.

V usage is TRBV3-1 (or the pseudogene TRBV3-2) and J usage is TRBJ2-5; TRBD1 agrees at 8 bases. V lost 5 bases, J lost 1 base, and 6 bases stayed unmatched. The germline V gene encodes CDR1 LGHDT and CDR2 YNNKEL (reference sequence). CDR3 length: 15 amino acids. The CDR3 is CASSVRGPLQETQYF. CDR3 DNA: TGTGCCAGCAGCGTCAGGGGGCCCCTCCAAGAGACCCAGTACTTC.

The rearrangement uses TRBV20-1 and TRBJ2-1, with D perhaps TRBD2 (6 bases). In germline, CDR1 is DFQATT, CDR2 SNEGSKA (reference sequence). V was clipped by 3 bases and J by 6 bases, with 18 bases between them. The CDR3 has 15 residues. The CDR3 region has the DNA TGCAGTGCTAGTCCAGGGCGGGGACTCCTCAATGAGCAGTTCTTC. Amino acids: CSASPGRGLLNEQFF.

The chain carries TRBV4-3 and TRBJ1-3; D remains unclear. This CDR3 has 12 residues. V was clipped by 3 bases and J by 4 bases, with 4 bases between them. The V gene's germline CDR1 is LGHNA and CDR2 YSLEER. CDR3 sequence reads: CASSQEGNTIYF. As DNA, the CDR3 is TGCGCCAGCAGCCAGGAGGGAAACACCATATATTTT.

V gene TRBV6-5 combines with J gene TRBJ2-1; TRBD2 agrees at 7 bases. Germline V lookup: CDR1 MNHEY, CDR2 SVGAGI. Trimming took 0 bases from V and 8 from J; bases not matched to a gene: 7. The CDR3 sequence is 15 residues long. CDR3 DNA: TGTGCCAGCAGTTACTCTTTTCCGGGGGGTCATGAGCAGTTCTTC. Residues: CASSYSFPGGHEQFF.

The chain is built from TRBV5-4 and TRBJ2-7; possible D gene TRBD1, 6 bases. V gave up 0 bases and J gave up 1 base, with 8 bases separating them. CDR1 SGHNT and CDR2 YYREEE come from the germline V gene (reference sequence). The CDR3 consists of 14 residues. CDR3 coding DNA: TGTGCCAGCAGCTTGGAGGGGGTGTCCTACGAGCAGTACTTC. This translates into CASSLEGVSYEQYF. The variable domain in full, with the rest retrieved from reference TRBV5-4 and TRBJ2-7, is ETGVTQSPTHLIKTRGQQVTLRCSSQSGHNTVSWYQQALGQGPQFIFQYYREEENGRGNFPPRFSGLQFPNYSSELNVNALELDDSALYLCASSLEGVSYEQYFGPGTRLTVT.

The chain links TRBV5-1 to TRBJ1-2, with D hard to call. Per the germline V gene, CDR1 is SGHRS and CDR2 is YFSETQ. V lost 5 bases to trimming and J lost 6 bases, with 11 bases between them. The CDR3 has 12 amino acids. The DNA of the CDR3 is TGCGCCAGCAGGGGCCGGTTTGATGGCTACACCTTC. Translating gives CASRGRFDGYTF. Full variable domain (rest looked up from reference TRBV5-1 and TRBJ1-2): KAGVTQTPRYLIKTRGQQVTLSCSPISGHRSVSWYQQTPGQGLQFLFEYFSETQRNKGNFPGRFSGRQFSNSRSEMNVSTLELGDSALYLCASRGRFDGYTFGSGTRLTVV.

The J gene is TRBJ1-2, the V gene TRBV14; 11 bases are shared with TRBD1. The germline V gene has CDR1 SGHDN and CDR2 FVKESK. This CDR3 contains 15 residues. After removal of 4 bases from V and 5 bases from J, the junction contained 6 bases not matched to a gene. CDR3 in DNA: TGTGCCAGCAGCCTCCGGGACAGGGGGAGTTATGGCTACACCTTC. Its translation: CASSLRDRGSYGYTF. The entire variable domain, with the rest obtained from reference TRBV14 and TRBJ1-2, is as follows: EAGVTQFPSHSVIEKGQTVTLRCDPISGHDNLYWYRRVMGKEIKFLLHFVKESKQDESGMPNNRFLAERTGGTYSTLKVQPAELEDSGVYFCASSLRDRGSYGYTFGSGTRLTVV.

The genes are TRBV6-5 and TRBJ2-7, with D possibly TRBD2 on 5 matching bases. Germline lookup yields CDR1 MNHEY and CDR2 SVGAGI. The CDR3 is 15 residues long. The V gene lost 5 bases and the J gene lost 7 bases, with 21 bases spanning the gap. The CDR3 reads CASSNKEVIPYEQYF. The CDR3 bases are TGTGCCAGCAGTAACAAGGAGGTCATCCCTTATGAGCAGTACTTC.

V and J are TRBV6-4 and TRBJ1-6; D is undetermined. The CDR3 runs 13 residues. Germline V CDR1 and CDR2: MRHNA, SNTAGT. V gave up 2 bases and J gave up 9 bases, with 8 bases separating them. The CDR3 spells CASSDTNSSPLHF. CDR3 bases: TGTGCCAGCAGTGACACAAATTCTTCACCCCTCCACTTT.

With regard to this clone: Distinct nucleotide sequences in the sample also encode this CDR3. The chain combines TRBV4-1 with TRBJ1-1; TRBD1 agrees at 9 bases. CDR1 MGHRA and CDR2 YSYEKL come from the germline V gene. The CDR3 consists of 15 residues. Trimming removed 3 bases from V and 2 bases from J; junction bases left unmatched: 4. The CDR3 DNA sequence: TGCGCCAGCAGCCAGCCGGGACAGGGAAACACTGAAGCTTTCTTT. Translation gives CASSQPGQGNTEAFF.

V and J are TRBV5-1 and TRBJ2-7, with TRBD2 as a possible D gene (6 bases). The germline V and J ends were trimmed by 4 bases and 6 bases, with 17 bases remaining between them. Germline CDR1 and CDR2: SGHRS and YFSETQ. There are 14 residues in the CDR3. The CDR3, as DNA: TGCGCCAGCAGCACGGGACTGGTATTGGGCGAGCAGTACTTC. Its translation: CASSTGLVLGEQYF.

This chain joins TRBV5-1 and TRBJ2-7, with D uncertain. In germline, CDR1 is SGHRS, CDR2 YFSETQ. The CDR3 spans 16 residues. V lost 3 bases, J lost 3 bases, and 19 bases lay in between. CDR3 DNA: TGCGCCAGCAGCTCTACCTCCCCCTCGATTTTCTACGAGCAGTACTTC. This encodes CASSSTSPSIFYEQYF.

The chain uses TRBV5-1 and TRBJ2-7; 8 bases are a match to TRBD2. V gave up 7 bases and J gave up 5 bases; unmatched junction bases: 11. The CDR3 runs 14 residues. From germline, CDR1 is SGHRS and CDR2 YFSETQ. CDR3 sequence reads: CASGQSGGANEQYF. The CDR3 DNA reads TGCGCCAGCGGCCAGAGCGGGGGTGCGAACGAGCAGTACTTC.

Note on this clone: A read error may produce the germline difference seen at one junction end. The DNA of the CDR3 is TGTGCCATCAGCCCCCAGACTAGCGGAATGGCCGATTTT. Its protein is CAISPQTSGMADF. J is TRBJ2-3 and V is TRBV10-3, with 9 bases aligning to TRBD2. The CDR3 runs 13 residues. Germline V gives CDR1 ENHRY, CDR2 SYGVKD.

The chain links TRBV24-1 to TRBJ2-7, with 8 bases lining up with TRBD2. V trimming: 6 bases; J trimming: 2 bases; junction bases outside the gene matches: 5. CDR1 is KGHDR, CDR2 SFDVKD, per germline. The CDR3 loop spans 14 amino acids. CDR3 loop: CATSSSSGPYEQYF. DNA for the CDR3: TGTGCCACCAGTAGTTCTAGCGGGCCCTACGAGCAGTACTTC.

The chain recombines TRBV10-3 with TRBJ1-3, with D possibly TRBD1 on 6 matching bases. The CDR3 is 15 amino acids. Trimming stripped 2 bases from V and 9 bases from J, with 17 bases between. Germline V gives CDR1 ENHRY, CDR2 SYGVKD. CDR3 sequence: CAISEGGLALGTIYF. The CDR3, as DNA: TGTGCCATCAGTGAGGGGGGCCTGGCCCTGGGCACCATATATTTT.

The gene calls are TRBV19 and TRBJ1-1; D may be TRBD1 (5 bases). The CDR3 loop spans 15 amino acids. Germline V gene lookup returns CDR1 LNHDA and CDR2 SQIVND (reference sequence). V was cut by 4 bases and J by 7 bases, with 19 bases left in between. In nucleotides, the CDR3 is TGTGCCAGTAGTAGCCTGACAGTCGTCGGCTTTGAAGCTTTCTTT. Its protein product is CASSSLTVVGFEAFF.

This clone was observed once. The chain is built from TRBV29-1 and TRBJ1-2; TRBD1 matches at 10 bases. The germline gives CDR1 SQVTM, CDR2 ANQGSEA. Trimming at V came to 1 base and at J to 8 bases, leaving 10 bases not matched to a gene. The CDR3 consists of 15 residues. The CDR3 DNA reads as TGCAGCGTTGAAGTGACAGGGGGCGCGATCGACGGCTACACCTTC. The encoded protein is CSVEVTGGAIDGYTF.

The CDR3 nucleotides read TGTGCCAGCAGCCTTGGACAGGGGGGAGATACGCAGTATTTT. Residues: CASSLGQGGDTQYF. J is TRBJ2-3 and V is TRBV6-5, with 10 positions matching TRBD1. V was clipped by 6 bases and J by 5 bases; unmatched bases: 5. This CDR3 comprises 14 residues. The germline gives CDR1 MNHEY, CDR2 SVGAGI.